The rows below give T cell receptor beta chains drawn from one sample of a study of post-analysis software for immune sequencing data. TCRdb fed the PCR reads into MiXCR, producing one record per CDR3 protein. The repertoire holds some 450,000 distinct CDR3 sequences, with roughly 45% as singletons. The sequenced material came from blood. The receptors stem from a girl aged 5 to 17 with multiple sclerosis. Both conserved end residues are part of each CDR3. The D gene is left open where the match is weak. Part of the rows lack a size; the others show once, few, many or a class for expanded clones.

v_gene	j_gene	d_gene	abundance	CDR3aa	CDR3nt
TRBV12-3/TRBV12-4	TRBJ2-5	-	few	CASSPKDKQETQYF	TGTGCCAGCAGTCCCAAGGACAAACAAGAGACCCAGTACTTC
TRBV6-5	TRBJ2-1	TRBD2	-	CASSSRSGRSYNEQFF	TGTGCCAGCAGTTCTCGAAGCGGGAGGTCCTACAATGAGCAGTTCTTC
TRBV12-3/TRBV12-4	TRBJ2-3	TRBD2	few	CASSASGRALDTQYF	TGTGCCAGCAGTGCTAGCGGGAGGGCCTTAGATACGCAGTATTTT
TRBV4-1	TRBJ2-7	-	-	CASSQDSGFDYEQYF	TGCGCCAGCAGCCAAGATTCCGGATTTGACTACGAGCAGTACTTC
TRBV20-1	TRBJ2-6	-	few	CSAPGPGAGANVLTF	TGCAGTGCTCCGGGTCCAGGGGCTGGGGCCAACGTCCTGACTTTC
TRBV28	TRBJ2-5	TRBD2	-	CASTQRELVQETQYF	TGTGCCAGCACTCAGCGGGAGTTGGTACAAGAGACCCAGTACTTC
TRBV7-3	TRBJ2-7	TRBD2	once	CASSPLAGAANEQYF	TGTGCCAGCAGCCCCCTAGCGGGAGCTGCCAATGAGCAGTACTTC
TRBV5-5	TRBJ1-1	TRBD1	-	CASSLGQGPSEAFF	TGTGCCAGCAGCTTGGGACAGGGCCCCTCTGAAGCTTTCTTT
TRBV7-9	TRBJ1-5	-	-	CASSLSGRRGNQPQHF	TGTGCCAGCAGCTTAAGTGGCCGGAGGGGCAATCAGCCCCAGCATTTT
TRBV7-2	TRBJ2-7	-	once	CASTSSTASYFYEQYF	TGTGCCAGCACCTCCTCGACGGCCAGCTATTTCTACGAGCAGTACTTC
TRBV12-3/TRBV12-4	TRBJ2-7	-	-	CASSTGRASRNNEQYF	TGTGCCAGCAGTACGGGCAGGGCTAGCCGAAACAATGAGCAGTACTTC
TRBV7-2	TRBJ2-1	-	few	CASSSLYRDNNEQFF	TGTGCCAGCAGCTCTCTTTACAGGGATAACAATGAGCAGTTCTTC
TRBV6-1	TRBJ2-1	-	-	CASSERTAHNEQFF	TGTGCCAGCAGTGAACGGACTGCGCATAATGAGCAGTTCTTC
TRBV5-1	TRBJ2-1	-	many	CASSLGVNEQFF	TGTGCCAGCAGCTTGGGGGTCAATGAGCAGTTCTTC
TRBV6-6	TRBJ2-1	TRBD2	-	CASSYGAGDYNEQFF	TGTGCCAGCAGTTACGGGGCGGGAGACTACAATGAGCAGTTCTTC
TRBV21-1	TRBJ2-7	-	few	CATLGWDDNYEQYF	TGTGCCACCCTGGGTTGGGACGACAACTACGAGCAGTACTTC
TRBV28	TRBJ1-5	-	-	CASSFSLGFRQPQHF	TGTGCCAGCAGTTTTTCTTTGGGCTTCAGGCAGCCCCAGCATTTT
TRBV4-3	TRBJ1-4	-	few	CASSQDWGGTNEKLFF	TGCGCCAGCAGCCAAGATTGGGGGGGAACTAATGAAAAACTGTTTTTT
TRBV19	TRBJ2-7	-	-	CASSITPGGGEQYF	TGTGCCAGTAGTATAACCCCAGGAGGGGGGGAGCAGTACTTC
TRBV11-2	TRBJ1-2	-	many	CASSLVDGRGYTF	TGTGCCAGCAGCTTAGTGGACGGGCGTGGCTACACCTTC
TRBV12-3/TRBV12-4	TRBJ1-1	-	-	CASSFSGTNTEAFF	TGTGCCAGCAGTTTCTCGGGGACGAACACTGAAGCTTTCTTT
TRBV6-6	TRBJ2-1	-	few	CASRPGVRAIEQFF	TGTGCCAGCAGACCAGGGGTTCGCGCAATTGAGCAGTTCTTC
TRBV6-6	TRBJ2-7	-	-	CASTLSGYPYEQYF	TGTGCCAGCACCCTAAGCGGGTACCCCTACGAGCAGTACTTC
TRBV20-1	TRBJ2-1	-	few	CSADPSGRGGYNEQFF	TGCAGTGCTGACCCTTCCGGGAGAGGGGGGTACAATGAGCAGTTCTTC
TRBV5-1	TRBJ2-2	TRBD1	-	CASRHGTGNTGELFF	TGCGCCAGCAGACACGGGACAGGGAACACCGGGGAGCTGTTTTTT
TRBV19	TRBJ2-7	-	-	CASSGMGELGSYEQYF	TGTGCCAGTAGTGGGATGGGGGAGCTGGGCTCCTACGAGCAGTACTTC
TRBV20-1	TRBJ1-2	TRBD1	few	CSARVYRGANYGYTF	TGCAGTGCTAGGGTCTACAGGGGAGCTAACTATGGCTACACCTTC
TRBV2	TRBJ2-1	-	-	CASSVSVDEQFF	TGTGCCAGCAGTGTTTCCGTAGATGAGCAGTTCTTC
TRBV25-1	TRBJ2-3	-	many	CASSLGGLSTDTQYF	TGTGCCAGCAGCTTAGGCGGTCTTAGCACAGATACGCAGTATTTT
TRBV5-1	TRBJ2-5	TRBD1	-	CASTTGGQETQYF	TGCGCCAGCACTACAGGGGGACAAGAGACCCAGTACTTC
TRBV20-1	TRBJ2-7	-	few	CSASYGRAYEQYF	TGCAGTGCTAGCTATGGCAGGGCCTACGAGCAGTACTTC
TRBV5-1	TRBJ2-1	-	-	CASSLAGDADHEQFF	TGCGCCAGCAGCTTGGCGGGGGACGCCGACCATGAGCAGTTCTTC
TRBV20-1	TRBJ2-1	TRBD2	-	CSAAGTSGRVNEQFF	TGCAGTGCTGCCGGGACTAGCGGGAGGGTCAATGAGCAGTTCTTC
TRBV7-2	TRBJ2-7	-	-	CASSVDRDTTCEQYF	TGTGCCAGCAGCGTAGACCGGGACACGACCTGCGAGCAGTACTTC
TRBV20-1	TRBJ2-3	TRBD2	-	CSATSGPITDTQYF	TGCAGTGCTACTAGCGGTCCGATCACAGATACGCAGTATTTT
TRBV29-1	TRBJ2-1	TRBD2	few	CSNSGTSGGSSYNEQFF	TGCAGTAATTCCGGGACTAGCGGGGGGAGCTCCTACAATGAGCAGTTCTTC
TRBV2	TRBJ1-2	TRBD1	-	CTSIQGYAYGYTF	TGTACCAGCATACAGGGGTACGCGTATGGCTACACCTTC
TRBV7-2	TRBJ2-5	TRBD2	-	CASSFVAGNQETQYF	TGTGCCAGCAGCTTTGTAGCGGGCAACCAAGAGACCCAGTACTTC
TRBV10-3	TRBJ2-7	TRBD2	-	CAIQSGGKAGEQYF	TGTGCCATCCAGTCGGGGGGTAAAGCGGGCGAGCAGTACTTC
TRBV30	TRBJ2-5	TRBD1	few	CAWSDGTVQETQYF	TGTGCCTGGAGTGACGGGACAGTACAAGAGACCCAGTACTTC
TRBV6-5	TRBJ1-5	TRBD1	-	CASSYRTGFGQPQHF	TGTGCCAGCAGTTACCGGACAGGGTTTGGTCAGCCCCAGCATTTT
TRBV20-1	TRBJ2-5	-	few	CSARRYQETQYF	TGCAGTGCTAGGCGATACCAAGAGACCCAGTACTTC
TRBV5-1	TRBJ2-7	-	few	CASSLEVGPYEQYF	TGCGCCAGCAGCTTGGAGGTAGGACCCTACGAGCAGTACTTC
TRBV9	TRBJ2-1	-	few	CASSVEVSYNEQFF	TGTGCCAGCAGCGTAGAGGTCTCCTACAATGAGCAGTTCTTC
TRBV27	TRBJ2-1	TRBD2	many	CASSLAGAVNEQFF	TGTGCCAGCAGCCTAGCGGGAGCTGTCAATGAGCAGTTCTTC